One sample yielded the 18 T cell receptor beta chains listed below, sequenced in a study of blood T cell repertoires in COVID-19. The protocol was immunoSEQ multiplex PCR, while the TCRdb copy is restricted to in-frame clones and leaves out a portion. The table lists 250,000 or so clones, just under 85% of them singletons. Sequencing was carried out using peripheral blood. The receptors originated from a woman in her sixties or seventies with active or convalescent COVID-19.

This chain links TRBV6-5 with TRBJ2-7; TRBD1 aligns across 7 bases. The CDR3 is 15 residues long. Germline V lookup: CDR1 MNHEY, CDR2 SVGAGI. Losses at the gene ends were 6 bases for V and 2 bases for J; bases not matched to a gene: 10. The CDR3 here is CASSDPRGQTYEQYV. The CDR3 DNA is TGTGCCAGCAGCGACCCTAGGGGGCAGACCTACGAGCAGTACGTC.

V usage is TRBV5-4 and J usage is TRBJ2-7; a possible D gene is TRBD1 (6 bases). The germline V gene encodes CDR1 SGHNT and CDR2 YYREEE (reference sequence). CDR3 size: 14 residues. V was pared by 3 bases and J by 7 bases, with 17 bases between. Here the CDR3 reads CASSSGPGHQEQYF. Written as DNA, the CDR3 is TGTGCCAGCAGCTCGGGCCCGGGACATCAAGAGCAGTACTTC.

The V gene is TRBV6-5, the J gene TRBJ2-3; D is unclear. CDR3 length equals 13 residues. Trimming removed 0 bases from V and 6 bases from J, with 7 bases in between. The germline V gene encodes CDR1 MNHEY and CDR2 SVGAGI. The CDR3 region is CASSYSRWDTQYF. CDR3 nucleotides: TGTGCCAGCAGTTACTCGAGGTGGGATACGCAGTATTTT.

V gene TRBV10-3 combines with J gene TRBJ2-7; 11 bases match TRBD2. V lost 5 bases to trimming and J lost 3 bases; unmatched junction nucleotides: 6. The CDR3 runs 15 residues. Germline assignment: CDR1 ENHRY and CDR2 SYGVKD. The CDR3 protein is CAISPTSGGIYEQYV. The CDR3 nucleotides are TGTGCCATCAGTCCTACTAGCGGGGGAATCTACGAGCAGTACGTC.

The chain is built from TRBV6-5 and TRBJ2-1; TRBD2 matches at 9 bases. Germline-derived CDR1 and CDR2 are MNHEY and SVGAGI. CDR3 length equals 15 residues. Unmatched junction bases numbered 11, after V lost 6 bases and J lost 8 bases. CDR3 nucleotide sequence: TGTGCCAGCAGCCGTCGGGCGGGGGGGCCTGATGAGCAGTTCTTC. Translated, it gives CASSRRAGGPDEQFF.

V is TRBV7-9 and J is TRBJ1-1, with unresolved D. The V gene lost 4 bases and the J gene lost 6 bases, with 6 bases spanning the gap. The CDR3 is made up of 11 amino acids. Germline assignment: CDR1 SEHNR and CDR2 FQNEAQ (reference sequence). This CDR3 reads CASSSVAEAFF. In DNA form, the CDR3 reads TGTGCCAGCAGCTCAGTGGCTGAAGCTTTCTTT.

The rearrangement joins TRBV6-5 to TRBJ2-3; 10 positions match TRBD2. The CDR3 consists of 16 residues. The V gene end was trimmed by 4 bases and the J gene end by 4 bases; junction bases not matched to a gene: 8. Germline loops: CDR1 MNHEY, CDR2 SVGAGI. The CDR3 sequence is CASSFGTSVGPDTQYF. In nucleotides, the CDR3 is TGTGCCAGCAGTTTCGGGACTAGCGTGGGTCCAGATACGCAGTATTTT.

The rearrangement uses TRBV9 and TRBJ2-3; 10 bases map to TRBD2. The germline V gene has CDR1 SGDLS and CDR2 YYNGEE. V was clipped by 0 bases and J by 4 bases; unmatched bases: 8. This CDR3 is 17 amino acids long. DNA of the CDR3: TGTGCCAGCAGCGTAGAGTGGTCTAGCGGGGGCCCAGATACGCAGTATTTT. Encoded protein: CASSVEWSSGGPDTQYF.

J is TRBJ1-2 and V is TRBV28, with D perhaps matching TRBD1 (5 bases). The length of the CDR3 is 14 residues. Germline V CDR1 and CDR2: MDHEN, SYDVKM. V shed 3 bases and J shed 2 bases, with 10 bases lying between them. CDR3 amino acids: CASSFRGGNYGYTF. CDR3 sequence (DNA): TGTGCCAGCAGTTTTCGGGGGGGGAACTATGGCTACACCTTC.

The chain links TRBV10-3 to TRBJ2-5, with TRBD1 matching over 9 bases. The V and J ends lost 9 bases and 5 bases, in that order; junction bases with no gene match: 4. CDR3 length: 12 amino acids. The germline V gene has CDR1 ENHRY and CDR2 SYGVKD. The chain's CDR3 is CAMADRGETQYF. In DNA form, the CDR3 reads TGTGCCATGGCGGACAGGGGTGAGACCCAGTACTTC.

The V gene is TRBV21-1, the J gene TRBJ2-1; TRBD1 is the table's D call, not checked against the DNA. TRBV21-1 is a pseudogene. CDR3 length: 18 amino acids. The CDR3 DNA reads as TGTGCCAGCAGCTCCCTCCTCGGACAGGGGGCGAATTACAATGAGCAGTTCTTC. Protein: CASSSLLGQGANYNEQFF.

The genes are TRBV7-2 and TRBJ2-3; D possibly corresponds to TRBD1 (6 bases). Germline CDR1 reads SGHTA; CDR2 reads FQGNSA. V was cut by 8 bases and J by 5 bases, with 17 bases left in between. There are 14 residues in the CDR3. The CDR3 DNA is TGTGCCAGCGGCAGGGGCAGGGCTGGAGATACGCAGTATTTT. This gives the protein CASGRGRAGDTQYF. The full variable domain, completed using reference TRBV7-2 and TRBJ2-3, is GAGVSQSPSNKVTEKGKDVELRCDPISGHTALYWYRQSLGQGLEFLIYFQGNSAPDKSGLPSDRFSAERTGGSVSTLTIQRTQQEDSAVYLCASGRGRAGDTQYFGPGTRLTVL.

This chain connects TRBV5-4 to TRBJ2-7; perhaps TRBD2 as D (5 bases). V dropped 3 bases and J dropped 6 bases, with 16 bases sitting between them. From germline, CDR1 is SGHNT and CDR2 YYREEE (reference sequence). This CDR3 has 14 amino acids. CDR3 in DNA: TGTGCCAGCAGCTCAAATAGGGAGCGGAGCGAGCAGTACTTC. It yields the protein CASSSNRERSEQYF.

The chain uses TRBV11-2 and TRBJ2-7; 13 bases are shared with TRBD2. Germline CDR1 reads SGHAT; CDR2 reads FQNNGV. The V and J ends lost 5 bases and 5 bases, in that order; junction bases with no gene match: 12. The CDR3 is 17 amino acids. The CDR3 here is CASSIRGLAGAFDEQYF. The CDR3 nucleotides are TGTGCCAGCAGCATACGCGGACTAGCGGGAGCTTTTGACGAGCAGTACTTC.

The chain is built from TRBV7-2 and TRBJ2-7, with D tentatively TRBD1 (6 bases). V was trimmed by 1 base and J by 3 bases, leaving 13 bases between them. Per germline, CDR1 SGHTA and CDR2 FQGNSA. CDR3 size: 15 residues. CDR3 residues: CASSLGSGDYYEQYV. CDR3 coding DNA: TGTGCCAGCAGCTTAGGGTCAGGGGATTACTACGAGCAGTACGTC.

Of note for this clone: Additional DNA sequences in this sample encode the identical CDR3. J is TRBJ1-5 and V is TRBV2, with D perhaps TRBD1 (5 bases). The germline V and J ends were trimmed by 8 bases and 0 bases, with 8 bases remaining between them. The CDR3 extends over 13 amino acids. CDR1 and CDR2 (germline): SNHLY, FYNNEI. The CDR3 sequence: CASGGGSNQPQHF. The CDR3 DNA follows: TGTGCCAGCGGGGGGGGTAGCAATCAGCCCCAGCATTTT.

V gene TRBV5-1 combines with J gene TRBJ1-2; tentatively, D is TRBD1 (6 bases). Germline V lookup: CDR1 SGHRS, CDR2 YFSETQ. The V end lost 6 bases, the J end lost 6 bases, and 15 bases lay between the germline ends. The CDR3 runs to 13 residues. The CDR3 protein is CASKPRGGHGYTF. The CDR3 DNA reads TGCGCCAGCAAACCCCGAGGGGGACATGGCTACACCTTC.

CDR3 protein: CASSPTSAGNTEAFF. In nucleotides, the CDR3 is TGTGCCAGCAGCCCTACGTCGGCAGGGAACACTGAAGCTTTCTTT. This chain joins TRBV7-2 and TRBJ1-1; D unclear. V gave up 5 bases and J gave up 1 base, with 14 bases separating them. Germline CDR1 is SGHTA and CDR2 is FQGNSA. This CDR3 has 15 residues.